Below, one TCR beta chain is given with its context. Data came from immunoSEQ multiplex PCR; TCRdb stores just in-frame clones and leaves some out. There are just over 150,000 clones in the sample; about 94% occur only once, and about 9.3% lies in the top ten. This record belongs to a study of control samples from healthy donors and cancer patients. Germline trimming cut 3 bases from V and 4 bases from J; bases unmatched to any gene: 8. Germline CDR1 is LGHNA and CDR2 is YSLEER. The CDR3 totals 15 residues. The specimen sequenced was blood. The chain carries TRBV4-3 and TRBJ1-2; 7 bases are a match to TRBD1. This sequence was found in a woman aged 40 to 50 in good health. The CDR3 is CASSHVTGEIYGYTF. CDR3 DNA sequence: TGCGCCAGCAGCCATGTTACAGGGGAGATCTATGGCTACACCTTC.